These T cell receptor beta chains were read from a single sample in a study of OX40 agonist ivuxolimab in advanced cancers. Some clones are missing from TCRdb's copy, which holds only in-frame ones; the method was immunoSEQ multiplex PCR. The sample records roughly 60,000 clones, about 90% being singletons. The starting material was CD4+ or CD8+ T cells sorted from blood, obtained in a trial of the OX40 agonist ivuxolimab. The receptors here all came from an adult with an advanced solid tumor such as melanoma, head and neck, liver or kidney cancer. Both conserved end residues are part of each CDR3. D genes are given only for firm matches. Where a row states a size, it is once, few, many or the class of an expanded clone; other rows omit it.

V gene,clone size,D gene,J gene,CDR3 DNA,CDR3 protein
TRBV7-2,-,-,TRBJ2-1,TGTGCCAGCAGCTTTGCGGCATACAATGAGCAGTTCTTC,CASSFAAYNEQFF
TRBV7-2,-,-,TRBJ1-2,TGTGCCAGCAGCCCAGAACAGCCGCCATATGGCTACACCTTC,CASSPEQPPYGYTF
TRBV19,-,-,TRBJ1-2,TGTGCCAGTATCCACGGGGGAAGAGAAAATGGCTACACCTTC,CASIHGGRENGYTF
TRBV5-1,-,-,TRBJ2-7,TGCGCCAGCAGCTTAATCCCGGGACAATCCTACGAGCAGTACTTC,CASSLIPGQSYEQYF
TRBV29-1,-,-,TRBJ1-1,TGCAGCGTCCAGAGGGGTACGAACACTGAAGCTTTCTTT,CSVQRGTNTEAFF
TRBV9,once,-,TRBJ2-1,TGTGCCAGCAGCGTCGGGCCGAACAATGAGCAGTTCTTC,CASSVGPNNEQFF
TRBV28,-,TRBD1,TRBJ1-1,TGTGCCAGCAGACCACAGGGGCCCACTGAAGCTTTCTTT,CASRPQGPTEAFF
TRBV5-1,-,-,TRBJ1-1,TGCGCCAGCAGCTTGCGTCCGCAGGTCGTTGGGAACACTGAAGCTTTCTTT,CASSLRPQVVGNTEAFF
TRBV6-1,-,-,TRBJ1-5,TGTGCCAGCCTGTTACAGGGCCATCAGCCCCAGCATTTT,CASLLQGHQPQHF
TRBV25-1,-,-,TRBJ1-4,TGTGCCAGCAGTGACAGGGGCGTCTGGGAAAAACTGTTTTTT,CASSDRGVWEKLFF
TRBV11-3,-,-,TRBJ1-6,TGTGCCAGCAGCTTAGAGGGGACCCTGCATTCACCCCTCCACTTT,CASSLEGTLHSPLHF
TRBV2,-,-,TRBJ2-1,TGTGCCAGCAGTGACCTAGCCTCGGGGGCAGATGAGCAGTTCTTC,CASSDLASGADEQFF
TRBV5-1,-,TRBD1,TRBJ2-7,TGCGCCAGCAGACGAGAGACAGGGTCTAACGAGCAGTACTTC,CASRRETGSNEQYF
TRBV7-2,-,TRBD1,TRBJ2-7,TGTGCCAGCAGCTTAGATCACAGGGGGAGCGAGCAGTACTTC,CASSLDHRGSEQYF
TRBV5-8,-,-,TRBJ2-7,TGTGCCAGCAGCTACTCCGGGACAACCTACGAGCAGTACTTC,CASSYSGTTYEQYF
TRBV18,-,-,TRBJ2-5,TGTGCCAGCTCACCACCCCACCCCCGGGAGACCCAGTACTTC,CASSPPHPRETQYF
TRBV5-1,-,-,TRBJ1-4,TGCGCCAGCCATCTGGGGCCTCGAGGACGGAATGAAAAACTGTTTTTT,CASHLGPRGRNEKLFF
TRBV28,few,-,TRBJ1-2,TGTGCCAGCAGTCTGGACAGCCTGGGCGGCTACACCTTC,CASSLDSLGGYTF
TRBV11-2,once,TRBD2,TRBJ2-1,TGTGCCAGCAGCCGTACTAGCGGGAGGGGGGGTGAGCAGTTCTTC,CASSRTSGRGGEQFF
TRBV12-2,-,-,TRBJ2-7,TGTGCAAGTCGCTTAGATCTGTGGAGGGTCCGGGAGCAGCCCTACGAGCAGTACTTC,CASRLDLWRVREQPYEQYF
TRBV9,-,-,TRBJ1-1,TGTGCCAGCAGCTGGACACGGTCGTTCTTT,CASSWTRSFF
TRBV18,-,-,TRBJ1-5,TGTGCCAGCTCACCCGCCGGGGGGAGCAATCAGCCCCAGCATTTT,CASSPAGGSNQPQHF
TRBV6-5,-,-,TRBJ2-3,TGTGCCAGCAAAGGGACTCGAGATTCCGATACGCAGTATTTT,CASKGTRDSDTQYF
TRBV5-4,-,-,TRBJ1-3,TGTGCCAGCAGCTTGGACCAGACTGGAAACACCATATATTTT,CASSLDQTGNTIYF
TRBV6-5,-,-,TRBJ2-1,TGTGCCAGCAGGCCACTATGGAGGATCAATGAGCAGTTCTTC,CASRPLWRINEQFF
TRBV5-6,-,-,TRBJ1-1,TGTGCCAGCAGCGCCGGGGGGGGCGTTGCTTTCTTT,CASSAGGGVAFF
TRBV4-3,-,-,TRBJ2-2,TGCGCCAGCAGCCAGGGTCGGTTGAACACCGGGGAGCTGTTTTTT,CASSQGRLNTGELFF
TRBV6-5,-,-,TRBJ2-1,TGTGCCAGCAGTTACGGCGGTCTCGGGTACAATGAGCAGTTCTTC,CASSYGGLGYNEQFF
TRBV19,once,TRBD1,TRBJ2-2,TGTGCCAGTACCGGCGGGACAGGGTCACACACCGGGGAGCTGTTTTTT,CASTGGTGSHTGELFF
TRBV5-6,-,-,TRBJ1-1,TGTGCCAGCAGCTCCATAGGGCAGAACACTGAAGCTTTCTTT,CASSSIGQNTEAFF
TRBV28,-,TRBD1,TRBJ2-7,TGTGCCAGCAGTAAACCGGGACAGGGACACGAGCAGTACTTC,CASSKPGQGHEQYF
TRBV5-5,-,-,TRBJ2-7,TGTGCCAGCAGCTGGGAAGGATACTACGAGCAGTACTTC,CASSWEGYYEQYF
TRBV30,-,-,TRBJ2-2,TGTGCCTGGATGTGGCCGCGGCCGGCCGGGGAGCTGTTTTTT,CAWMWPRPAGELFF
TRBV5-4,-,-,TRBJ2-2,TGTGCCAGCAGCTTGATAGGGACCGGGGAGCTGTTTTTT,CASSLIGTGELFF
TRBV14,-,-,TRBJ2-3,TGTGCCAGCAGCCAAGATGTTAGCCTGAGGGATACGCAGTATTTT,CASSQDVSLRDTQYF
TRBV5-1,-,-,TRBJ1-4,TGCGCCAGCAGCTCGGGCTCCGCAACTAATGAAAAACTGTTTTTT,CASSSGSATNEKLFF
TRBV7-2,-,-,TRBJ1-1,TGTGCCAGCAGCTCATCTGGTGGGCAGAACACTGAAGCTTTCTTT,CASSSSGGQNTEAFF
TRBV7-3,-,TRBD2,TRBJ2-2,TGTGCCAGCAAATCCTCGGGACTAGCGGGAGTAAGGACCGGGGAGCTGTTTTTT,CASKSSGLAGVRTGELFF
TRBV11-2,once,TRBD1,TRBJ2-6,TGTGCCAGCAGCTTAACCAGGACAGGCTCTGGGGCCAACGTCCTGACTTTC,CASSLTRTGSGANVLTF
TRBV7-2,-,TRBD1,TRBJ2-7,TGTGCCAGCAGCTTAGGAGGGACAGACTCCTACGAGCAGTACTTC,CASSLGGTDSYEQYF
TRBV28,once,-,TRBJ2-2,TGTGCCACCTCTTCCCCGGGAATCCCAAGGGCCGGGGAGCTGTTTTTT,CATSSPGIPRAGELFF
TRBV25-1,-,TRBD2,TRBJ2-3,TGTGCCAGCAGTGATCGGGAGGGAGCCACAGATACGCAGTATTTT,CASSDREGATDTQYF
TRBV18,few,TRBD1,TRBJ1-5,TGTGCCAGCTCACGCGGGACAGGGGGGACTAGCAATCAGCCCCAGCATTTT,CASSRGTGGTSNQPQHF
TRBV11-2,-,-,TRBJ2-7,TGTGCCAGCAGCTTACGACAGATCTACGAGCAGTACTTC,CASSLRQIYEQYF